These 18 T cell receptor beta chains were sequenced from one sample in a study of T cells in Graves' hyperthyroidism and ophthalmopathy. There were TCR beta CDR3 regions amplified from RNA transcripts. First-round RT-PCR targeting the TCR CDR3 was performed with the HTBI primer set. MiXCR, applied by TCRdb to the multiplex PCR reads, yields one record per CDR3 protein. The table has roughly 750,000 distinct CDR3 sequences, around 17% seen once; the top ten hold around 8.1%. The sequenced sample consisted of blood. The receptor source for this set is a man aged 18 to 29 with Graves' hyperthyroidism.

The table lists this clonotype with many counts. V and J are TRBV7-9 and TRBJ2-3, with 8 bases fitting TRBD2. Germline V gene data show CDR1 as SEHNR and CDR2 as FQNEAQ (reference sequence). This CDR3 is 15 amino acids long. The J segment lost 4 bases and the V segment lost 1 base, leaving 4 bases of the junction unmatched. The CDR3 DNA follows: TGTGCCAGCAGCTTAGTCCCGGGAGGGCCAGATACGCAGTATTTT. It specifies CASSLVPGGPDTQYF.

The chain has TRBV9 and TRBJ2-7; maybe TRBD2 (5 bases). The CDR3 has 15 amino acids. Trimming cost V 0 bases and J 3 bases, with 13 bases left between them. CDR1 is SGDLS, CDR2 YYNGEE, per germline. The CDR3 here is CASSVGETGSYEQYF. CDR3 DNA: TGTGCCAGCAGCGTAGGAGAGACGGGAAGCTACGAGCAGTACTTC.

The chain recombines TRBV12-3 or TRBV12-4 with TRBJ2-3; no reliable D call. Trimming stripped 5 bases from V and 14 bases from J, with 14 bases between. The CDR3 has 11 amino acids. This CDR3 reads CASSRSLGRYF. The CDR3 region has the DNA TGTGCCAGCAGTCGAAGTTTGGGTCGGTATTTT.

This clonotype was found many times. The J gene is TRBJ2-7, the V gene TRBV9; 8 bases line up with TRBD1. J lost 2 bases, V lost 3 bases, and 4 bases had no gene match. This CDR3 is built from 14 residues. From germline, CDR1 is SGDLS and CDR2 YYNGEE. CDR3 in DNA: TGTGCCAGCAGCGGGGGGACAGGACCCTACGAGCAGTACTTC. Residues: CASSGGTGPYEQYF.

The chain uses TRBV15 and TRBJ1-2; no clear D. Looked up from germline, CDR1 is LNHNV and CDR2 is YYDKDF (reference sequence). This CDR3 region has 13 residues. V was cut by 0 bases and J by 8 bases, with 10 bases left in between. Written as DNA, the CDR3 is TGTGCCACCAGCAGAGATGAAAAAGAGGGCTACACCTTC. Translation: CATSRDEKEGYTF.

There are many counts of this clonotype. The rearrangement links TRBV7-2 to TRBJ2-1; a weak D match, TRBD2 (7 bases). The CDR3 consists of 15 residues. Germline-derived CDR1 and CDR2 are SGHTA and FQGNSA. V shed 5 bases and J shed 9 bases, with 20 bases lying between them. The CDR3 reads CASSPTRGGRGEQFF. The CDR3 region has the DNA TGTGCCAGCAGCCCGACTAGGGGGGGAAGGGGTGAGCAGTTCTTC.

This chain connects TRBV20-1 to TRBJ1-2, with D possibly matching TRBD1 (6 bases). Germline V gene lookup returns CDR1 DFQATT and CDR2 SNEGSKA (reference sequence). V lost 7 bases, J lost 2 bases, and 11 bases lay in between. The CDR3 loop spans 12 amino acids. CDR3 region: CSVLTGNYGYTF. CDR3 DNA sequence: TGCAGTGTTCTCACAGGGAACTATGGCTACACCTTC.

The chain uses TRBV19 and TRBJ1-5, with D perhaps matching TRBD1 (6 bases). The germline V gene encodes CDR1 LNHDA and CDR2 SQIVND (reference sequence). The V and J ends lost 3 bases and 5 bases respectively, with 14 bases between them. The CDR3 is made up of 15 amino acids. CDR3 sequence (DNA): TGTGCCAGTAGTATCGGGGACATGGGATATCAGCCCCAGCATTTT. This gives the protein CASSIGDMGYQPQHF.

The chain uses TRBV11-2 and TRBJ1-1; D unresolved. This CDR3 region has 12 residues. Trimming stripped 3 bases from V and 6 bases from J, with 8 bases between. Germline V gene data show CDR1 as SGHAT and CDR2 as FQNNGV. In DNA, the CDR3 is TGTGCCAGCAGCTTCGCCGGCGCTGAAGCTTTCTTT. It codes for CASSFAGAEAFF.

DNA of the CDR3: TGCGCCAGCAGCCCCGGGACTGACGGGAATGAGCAGTTCTTC. Amino acid sequence: CASSPGTDGNEQFF. The chain employs TRBV4-1 and TRBJ2-1; tentatively, D is TRBD2 (6 bases). V gave up 4 bases and J gave up 7 bases, with 14 bases separating them. CDR3 size: 14 residues. Looked up from germline, CDR1 is MGHRA and CDR2 is YSYEKL.

In its sample, this clonotype was seen many times. The chain has TRBV9 and TRBJ2-3; D assignment may be TRBD1 or TRBD2 (5 bases each). Germline assignment: CDR1 SGDLS and CDR2 YYNGEE. This CDR3 spans 15 amino acids. Trimming took 4 bases from V and 4 from J, leaving 16 bases between them. CDR3 residues: CASSHEGRAPDTQYF. The DNA for the CDR3 is TGTGCCAGCAGCCACGAGGGGAGAGCCCCAGATACGCAGTATTTT. Variable domain in full (rest from reference TRBV9 and TRBJ2-3): DSGVTQTPKHLITATGQRVTLRCSPRSGDLSVYWYQQSLDQGLQFLIQYYNGEERAKGNILERFSAQQFPDLHSELNLSSLELGDSALYFCASSHEGRAPDTQYFGPGTRLTVL.

The rearrangement joins TRBV7-9 to TRBJ2-5; possibly TRBD1 for D (6 bases). The CDR3 extends over 17 amino acids. V lost 5 bases, J lost 1 base, and 20 bases lay in between. The germline gives CDR1 SEHNR, CDR2 FQNEAQ (reference sequence). The CDR3 loop is CASSPFLGQPTQETQYF. DNA of the CDR3: TGTGCCAGCAGCCCCTTTCTCGGACAGCCCACCCAAGAGACCCAGTACTTC.

CDR3: CASSPHHRGAGEKLFF. In nucleotides, the CDR3 is TGTGCCAGCAGCCCCCATCATCGGGGGGCTGGAGAAAAACTGTTTTTT. The chain employs TRBV7-2 and TRBJ1-4; D is possibly TRBD1 (6 bases). Trimming took off 5 bases at V and 8 bases at J, with 21 bases between the two ends. The CDR3 loop spans 16 amino acids. Germline V lookup: CDR1 SGHTA, CDR2 FQGNSA. Full variable domain (rest looked up from reference TRBV7-2 and TRBJ1-4): GAGVSQSPSNKVTEKGKDVELRCDPISGHTALYWYRQSLGQGLEFLIYFQGNSAPDKSGLPSDRFSAERTGGSVSTLTIQRTQQEDSAVYLCASSPHHRGAGEKLFFGSGTQLSVL.

This clonotype was detected a few times. V gene TRBV15 combines with J gene TRBJ2-4; D remains ambiguous. This CDR3 region has 15 residues. The ends were cut back, 6 bases at V and 2 bases at J, with 14 bases in the middle. CDR1 is LNHNV and CDR2 is YYDKDF in the germline V gene (reference sequence). CDR3: CATRVLGMTKNIQYF. For the CDR3, the DNA is TGTGCCACCAGAGTGCTGGGGATGACCAAAAACATTCAGTACTTC.

The rearrangement links TRBV19 to TRBJ2-1, with 12 bases fitting TRBD2. V dropped 4 bases and J dropped 4; count of bases not matched to a gene: 8. Germline lookup yields CDR1 LNHDA and CDR2 SQIVND (reference sequence). There are 17 residues in the CDR3. DNA for the CDR3: TGTGCCAGTAGTACTCCTCGACTAGCGGGAGAATACAATGAGCAGTTCTTC. The encoded protein is CASSTPRLAGEYNEQFF.

This clonotype has more than one count but fewer than ten. This chain joins TRBV19 and TRBJ1-4; no clear D. The germline CDR1 and CDR2 sequences are LNHDA and SQIVND (reference sequence). The CDR3 spans 14 residues. Trimming took off 7 bases at V and 0 bases at J, with 9 bases between the two ends. The CDR3 reads CASTHVATNEKLFF. Written as DNA, the CDR3 is TGTGCCAGTACCCACGTTGCAACTAATGAAAAACTGTTTTTT. Complete variable domain (other parts from reference TRBV19 and TRBJ1-4): DGGITQSPKYLFRKEGQNVTLSCEQNLNHDAMYWYRQDPGQGLRLIYYSQIVNDFQKGDIAEGYSVSREKKESFPLTVTSAQKNPTAFYLCASTHVATNEKLFFGSGTQLSVL.

This clonotype was seen more than once but under ten times. The gene calls are TRBV6-7 and TRBJ2-1; D call uncertain. TRBV6-7 is an open reading frame, and its role is uncertain. V lost 6 bases and J 10 bases, leaving 13 bases between the germline ends. The CDR3 totals 12 residues. The CDR3 DNA follows: TGTGCCAGCAGGGGCGCCCGGGCCGAGCAGTTCTTC. Residues: CASRGARAEQFF.

The sample holds many counts of this clonotype. The chain joins TRBV5-1 to TRBJ1-2; D gene uncertain. From germline, CDR1 is SGHRS and CDR2 YFSETQ. The CDR3 sequence is 14 residues long. V was clipped by 0 bases and J by 1 base, with 7 bases between them. CDR3 amino acids: CASSLATDNYGYTF. The CDR3 DNA reads as TGCGCCAGCAGCTTGGCTACGGATAACTATGGCTACACCTTC.